The clone carrying this T cell receptor beta chain was seen repeatedly, ten times or more. Its antigen is undetermined. It was by quantitative 5'-RACE with molecular barcodes that TCR beta libraries were made. TCRdb independently ran MiXCR on the 5' RACE reads; one entry per CDR3 protein. The sample gives about 130,000 distinct CDR3 sequences, around 7% of which show up once; 9% to 15% is in the top ten. These data are taken from a study of CD8 T cells in ankylosing spondylitis. Findings and caveats of the study: Typical of ankylosing spondylitis blood, it appeared, was a TCR beta motif of eight highly homologous variants. A CD8+ phenotype characterized the disease-linked clones, which were relatively rare in peripheral blood. Reported data indicate significant enrichment of disease-linked clones within matched ankylosing spondylitis synovial fluid.

This clonotype was obtained from a male donor with ankylosing spondylitis or in good health (not recorded which). The sequencing input was blood, either unsorted or a sorted T cell fraction (not recorded which).

CDR3 protein: CSAPGATNEKLFF. The CDR3 coding sequence is TGCAGTGCTCCGGGGGCAACTAATGAAAAACTGTTTTTT. The chain links TRBV20-1 to TRBJ1-4, with D perhaps TRBD1 (5 bases). Trimming stripped 5 bases from V and 0 bases from J, with 7 bases between. The CDR3 is 13 residues long. Looked up from germline, CDR1 is DFQATT and CDR2 is SNEGSKA (reference sequence).